This record concerns one TCR beta chain sequence. Its antigen has not been determined. Base qualities are not recorded, but no much larger clone differs from it by a single base. These data originate in a study of T cell responses to AZD1222 COVID-19 vaccine (dated by TCRdb to the early 2020s). About the investigation overall: A total of just over 230 trial participants underwent TCR sequencing, of whom about 210 had received two doses of AZD1222 and roughly 26 had received two doses of the MenACWY control vaccine. Trial participants were enrolled into age subgroups of 18-55, 56-69 and 70-plus years, which contained around 150, 28 and 57 TCR-sequenced participants, respectively.

The CDR3 regions of human TCRbeta chains were analyzed by immunosequencing. Concerning the study's data processing: TCRs in the repertoires were matched against a reference library of SARS-CoV-2-specific TCRs that had been generated with the MIRA antigen-specificity platform. Breadth meant the fraction of unique TCRs that were SARS-CoV-2-associated, whereas depth meant the fraction of total T cells that were SARS-CoV-2-associated. Using the MIRA data, each spike-specific TCR was assigned both to the spike region to which the TCR was reactive and to a CD4 or CD8 class. Log10-transformed breadth and depth values were compared by one-way ANOVA with Sidak's multiple comparisons tests. The immuneACCESS repertoire file appears here via TCRdb, limited to in-frame rearrangements. These files lack a portion of the clones; in checked studies, under half of the deficit traces to unresolved V genes, and the cause of the others is not known. The V and J calls and the clone size are those of that table, but D and trimming were determined from the DNA. The sample data list more than 80,000 clones, and about 90% of these were observed just once. The ten largest account for 6.5% to 10% of the sample.

This specimen's time point label, per the study, means: about 28 days (+/-7) after the second vaccine dose. AZD1222 recipients whose second dose came at about 4 weeks and those whose second dose came at about 12 weeks were combined into one group, since spike-specific TCR depth and breadth did not differ between the two schedules. Samples from vaccinated people were obtained from the UK trials COV001 and COV002, which included a single-blind randomized controlled phase 2/3 trial of AZD1222 (ChAdOx1 nCoV-19) in healthy adults. For TCRbeta chain sequencing, PBMC samples were collected from trial participants at day 0 and at day 28 after the second dose. Summary of the overall study and its limitations: Epitopes outside the regions mutated in the B.1.351 and B.1.1.7 variants were reportedly recognized by nearly half of the unique spike-specific TCRs. Conclusions about previously exposed vaccinees are limited, since just a handful of AZD1222 recipients were seropositive for SARS-CoV-2 at baseline. A significant rise in spike-specific TCR breadth and depth was observed after two AZD1222 doses relative to day 0 and relative to MenACWY recipients. The whole spike protein was spanned by vaccine-associated CD4 TCRs, and dominant responses were seen in regions 160-218 and 743-854. Participants were mostly white British, with more females than males. The authors suggested clonal diversity may have been underestimated. Because no samples from the day 14 peak response were available, repertoires could be characterized only after the peak T cell response. In the small 56-69-year group, the increase in depth fell short of significance, most likely because of low power.

Inclusive of the bounding cysteine and phenylalanine, the CDR3 is 15 residues long. Kept here is only the CDR3 DNA, which spans 45 bases and is read in frame from base 1. After removal of 4 bases from V and 6 bases from J, the junction retains 5 bases not matched to a gene. Via the germline V gene, CDR1 is SGHRS and CDR2 YFSETQ. The specimen comprised peripheral blood, sampled 28 days after the second AZD1222 dose. This TCR was sampled from an adult who received the AZD1222 COVID-19 vaccine. This chain joins TRBV5-1 to TRBJ2-2; TRBD1 aligns with 11 central bases. The CDR3 region reads CASSQEGQGAGELFF. DNA sequence: TGCGCCAGCAGCCAAGAGGGACAGGGGGCCGGGGAGCTGTTTTTT.